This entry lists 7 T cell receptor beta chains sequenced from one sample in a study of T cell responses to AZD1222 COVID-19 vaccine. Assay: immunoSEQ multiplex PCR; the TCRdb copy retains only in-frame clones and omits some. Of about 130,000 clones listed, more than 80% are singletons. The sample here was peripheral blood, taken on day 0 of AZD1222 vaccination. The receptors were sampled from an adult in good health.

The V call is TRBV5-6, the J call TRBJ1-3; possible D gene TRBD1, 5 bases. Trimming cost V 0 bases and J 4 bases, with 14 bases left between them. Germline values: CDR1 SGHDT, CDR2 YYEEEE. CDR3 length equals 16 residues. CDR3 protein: CASSLEGQGVGNTIYF. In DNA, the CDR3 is TGTGCCAGCAGCTTGGAAGGTCAGGGAGTCGGAAACACCATATATTTT.

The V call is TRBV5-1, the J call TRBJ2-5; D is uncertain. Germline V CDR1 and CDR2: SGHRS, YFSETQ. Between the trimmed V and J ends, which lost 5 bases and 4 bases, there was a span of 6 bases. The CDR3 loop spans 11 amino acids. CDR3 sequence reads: CASRNSETQYF. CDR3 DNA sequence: TGCGCCAGCAGGAACTCAGAGACCCAGTACTTC.

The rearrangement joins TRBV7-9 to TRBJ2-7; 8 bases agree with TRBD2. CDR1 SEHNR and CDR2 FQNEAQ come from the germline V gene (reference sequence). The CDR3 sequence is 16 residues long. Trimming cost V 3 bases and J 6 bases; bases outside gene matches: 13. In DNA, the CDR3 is TGTGCCAGCAGCTTTTACAGCGGGGGCCGCCCCCTCGAGCAGTACTTC. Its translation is CASSFYSGGRPLEQYF. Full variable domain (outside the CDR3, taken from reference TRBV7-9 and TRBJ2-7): DTGVSQNPRHKITKRGQNVTFRCDPISEHNRLYWYRQTLGQGPEFLTYFQNEAQLEKSRLLSDRFSAERPKGSFSTLEIQRTEQGDSAMYLCASSFYSGGRPLEQYFGPGTRLTVT.

The CDR3 sequence is CASSPFGQAILHTEAFF. The DNA of the CDR3 is TGTGCCAGCAGCCCCTTTGGACAGGCAATCCTCCACACTGAAGCTTTCTTT. The chain couples TRBV7-9 to TRBJ1-1, with 7 bases lining up with TRBD1. CDR1 is SEHNR and CDR2 is FQNEAQ in the germline V gene (reference sequence). The CDR3 covers 17 residues. The trim removed 5 bases at V and 3 bases at J, leaving 15 bases unmatched.

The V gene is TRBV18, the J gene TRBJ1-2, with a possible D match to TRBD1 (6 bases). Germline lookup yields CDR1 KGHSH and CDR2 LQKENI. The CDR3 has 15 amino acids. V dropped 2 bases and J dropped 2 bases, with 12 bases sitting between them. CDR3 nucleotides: TGTGCCAGCTCACCAGGAGACAGGCAGAACTATGGCTACACCTTC. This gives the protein CASSPGDRQNYGYTF.

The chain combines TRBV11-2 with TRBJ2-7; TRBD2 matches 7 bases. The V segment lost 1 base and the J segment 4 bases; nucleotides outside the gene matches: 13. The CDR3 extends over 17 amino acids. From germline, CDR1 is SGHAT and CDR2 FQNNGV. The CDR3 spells CASSLGGGRMEPYEQYF. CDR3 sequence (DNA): TGTGCCAGCAGCTTAGGGGGAGGGCGTATGGAACCTTACGAGCAGTACTTC.

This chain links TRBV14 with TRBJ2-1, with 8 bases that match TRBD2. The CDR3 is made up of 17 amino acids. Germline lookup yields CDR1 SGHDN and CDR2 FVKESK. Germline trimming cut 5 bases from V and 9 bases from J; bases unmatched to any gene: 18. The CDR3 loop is CASSVTLGGANSGEQFF. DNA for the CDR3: TGTGCCAGCAGCGTCACCCTCGGGGGGGCCAACTCGGGTGAGCAGTTCTTC. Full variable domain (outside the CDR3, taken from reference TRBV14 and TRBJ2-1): EAGVTQFPSHSVIEKGQTVTLRCDPISGHDNLYWYRRVMGKEIKFLLHFVKESKQDESGMPNNRFLAERTGGTYSTLKVQPAELEDSGVYFCASSVTLGGANSGEQFFGPGTRLTVL.